This TCR beta chain was obtained from a study of technical replicates of blood from several donors. This clone has only a few counts. Its ends do not fully match the called genes, so a read error is possible. The CDR3 length is 13 residues. Germline CDR1 reads LNHDA; CDR2 reads SQIVND (reference sequence). Measured with immunoSEQ multiplex PCR; TCRdb has only the in-frame clones, and not every one. The sample lists some 60,000 clones, 91% occurring once. V and J are TRBV19 and TRBJ1-2, with 7 nucleotides matching TRBD1. Sequenced input: PBMCs. The TCR comes from a human donor in good health. Some clones in this sample may be carry-over from other donors' samples. CDR3 loop: CASSLDRDYGYTF. DNA of the CDR3: TGTGCCAGTAGTCTAGACAGGGACTATGGCTACACCTTC.